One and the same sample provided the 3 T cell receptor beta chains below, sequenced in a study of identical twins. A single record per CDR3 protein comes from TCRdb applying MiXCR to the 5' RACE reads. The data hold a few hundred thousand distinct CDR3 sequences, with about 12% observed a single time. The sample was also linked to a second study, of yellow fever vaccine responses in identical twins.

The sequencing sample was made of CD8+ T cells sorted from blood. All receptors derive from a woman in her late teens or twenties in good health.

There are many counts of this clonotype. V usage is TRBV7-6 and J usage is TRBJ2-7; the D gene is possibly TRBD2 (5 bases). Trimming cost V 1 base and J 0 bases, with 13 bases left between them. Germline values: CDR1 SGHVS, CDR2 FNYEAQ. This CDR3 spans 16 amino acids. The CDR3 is CASSLGLEGRSYEQYF. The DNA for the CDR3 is TGTGCCAGCAGCTTAGGCTTAGAGGGCCGCTCCTACGAGCAGTACTTC.

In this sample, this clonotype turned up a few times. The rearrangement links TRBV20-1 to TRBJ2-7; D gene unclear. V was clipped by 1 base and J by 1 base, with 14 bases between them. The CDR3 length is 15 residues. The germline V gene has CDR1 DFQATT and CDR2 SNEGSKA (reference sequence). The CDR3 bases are TGCAGTGCTAGAGGATTCGACCAACTGTCCTACGAGCAGTACGTC. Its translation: CSARGFDQLSYEQYV.

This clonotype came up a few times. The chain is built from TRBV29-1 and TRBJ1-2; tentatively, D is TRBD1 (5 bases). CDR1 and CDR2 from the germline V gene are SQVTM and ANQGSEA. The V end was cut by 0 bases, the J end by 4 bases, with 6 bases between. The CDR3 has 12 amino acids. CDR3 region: CSVEDRAYGYTF. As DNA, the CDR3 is TGCAGCGTTGAAGACAGGGCCTATGGCTACACCTTC. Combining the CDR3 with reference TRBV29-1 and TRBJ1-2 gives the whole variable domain SAVISQKPSRDICQRGTSLTIQCQVDSQVTMMFWYRQQPGQSLTLIATANQGSEATYESGFVIDKFPISRPNLTFSTLTVSNMSPEDSSIYLCSVEDRAYGYTFGSGTRLTVV.